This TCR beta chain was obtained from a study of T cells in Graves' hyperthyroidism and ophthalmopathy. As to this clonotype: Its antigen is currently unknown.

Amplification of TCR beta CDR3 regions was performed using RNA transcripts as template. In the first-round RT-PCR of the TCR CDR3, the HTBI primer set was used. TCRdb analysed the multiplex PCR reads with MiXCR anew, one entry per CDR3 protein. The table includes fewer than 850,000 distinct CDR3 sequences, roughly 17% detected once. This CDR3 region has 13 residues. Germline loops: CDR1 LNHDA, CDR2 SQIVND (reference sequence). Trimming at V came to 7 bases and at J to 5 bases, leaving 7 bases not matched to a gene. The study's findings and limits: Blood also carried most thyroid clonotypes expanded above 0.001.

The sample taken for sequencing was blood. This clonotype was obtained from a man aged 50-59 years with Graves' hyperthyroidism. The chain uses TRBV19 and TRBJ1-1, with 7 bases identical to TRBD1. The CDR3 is CASTGGRGTEAFF. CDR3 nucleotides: TGTGCCAGTACGGGCGGCAGGGGGACTGAAGCTTTCTTT.